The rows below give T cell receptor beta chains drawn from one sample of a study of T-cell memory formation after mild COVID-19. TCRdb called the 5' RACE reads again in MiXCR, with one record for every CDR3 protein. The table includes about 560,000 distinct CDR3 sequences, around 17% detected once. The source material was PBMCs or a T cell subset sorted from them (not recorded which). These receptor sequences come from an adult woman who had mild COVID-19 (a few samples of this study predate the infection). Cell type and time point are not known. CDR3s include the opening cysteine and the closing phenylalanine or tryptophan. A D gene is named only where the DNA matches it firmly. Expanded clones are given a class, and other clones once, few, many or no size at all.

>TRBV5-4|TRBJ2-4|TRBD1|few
TGTGCCAGCAGCCTCGAGGGACAGGGGGACATTCAGTACTTC
CASSLEGQGDIQYF
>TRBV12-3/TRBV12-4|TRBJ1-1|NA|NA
TGTGCCAGCAGTTTTGGGGACTACAATGAAGCTTTCTTT
CASSFGDYNEAFF
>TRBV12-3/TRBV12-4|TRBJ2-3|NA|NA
TGTGCCAGCAGTTCTGTCCCAGCGGGGCAGTATTTT
CASSSVPAGQYF
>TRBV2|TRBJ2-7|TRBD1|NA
TGTGCCAGCAGTCGGGACAGGGCAATATACGGATACGAGCAGTACTTC
CASSRDRAIYGYEQYF
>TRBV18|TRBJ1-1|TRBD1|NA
TGTGCCAGCTCTGGGGGACAGGGAAGGTTCACTGAAGCTTTCTTT
CASSGGQGRFTEAFF
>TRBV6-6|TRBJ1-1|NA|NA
TGTGCCAGCAGTCCTTCAACAGGGCGGGTGAACACTGAAGCTTTCTTT
CASSPSTGRVNTEAFF
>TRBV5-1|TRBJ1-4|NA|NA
TGCGCCAGCAGCTTGGGTTGGGGTGAAAAACTGTTTTTT
CASSLGWGEKLFF
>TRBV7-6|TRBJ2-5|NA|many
TGTGCCAGCAGCTTAAGGACAGTTGGAGGGGAGACCCAGTACTTC
CASSLRTVGGETQYF
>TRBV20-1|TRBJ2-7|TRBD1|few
TGCAGTGCCGCAGTCGGGACAGGGCTCTACGAGCAGTACTTC
CSAAVGTGLYEQYF
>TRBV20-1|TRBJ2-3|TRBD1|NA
TGCAGTGCTAGAGGCTACTGGACAGGGCCAAGCACAGATACGCAGTATTTT
CSARGYWTGPSTDTQYF
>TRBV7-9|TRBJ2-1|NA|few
TGTGCCAGCAGCTTTCGAGGAGACAATGAGCAGTTCTTC
CASSFRGDNEQFF
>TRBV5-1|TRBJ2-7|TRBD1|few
TGCGCCAGCCTCGGGACAGGAGACTACGAGCAGTACTTC
CASLGTGDYEQYF
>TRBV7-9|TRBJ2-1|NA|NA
TGTGCCAGCAGCTTACTCGGGGCTCGGCTCGAGCAGTTCTTC
CASSLLGARLEQFF
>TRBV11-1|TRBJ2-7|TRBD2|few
TGTGCCAGCAGCTTAGAGGGGGGACTAGCGGCCGAGCAGTACTTC
CASSLEGGLAAEQYF
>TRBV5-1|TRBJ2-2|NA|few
TGCGCCAGCAGCGAGGGACCTACTCCGACCGGGGAGCTGTTTTTT
CASSEGPTPTGELFF
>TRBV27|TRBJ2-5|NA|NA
TGTGCCAGCAGTCCAGTGCGAAGAGAGACCCAGTACTTC
CASSPVRRETQYF